These T cell receptor beta chains were read from a single sample in a study of naive and memory T cell subsets. Via MiXCR, TCRdb re-called the UMI-ligation and nested PCR reads, giving one row per CDR3 protein. Here the sample spans approximately 31,000 distinct CDR3 sequences, roughly 18% being singletons. The sequenced sample consisted of effector memory CD4+ T cells from blood. The receptors shown here come from a human donor in good health. CDR3s include the opening cysteine and the closing phenylalanine or tryptophan. A D gene is named only where the DNA matches it firmly. Only some rows state a clone size, as once, few, many or a class for expanded clones.

V	J	D	size	CDR3	DNA
TRBV27	TRBJ2-1	.	few	CASSHDWAAYNEQFF	TGTGCCAGCAGCCATGATTGGGCAGCTTACAATGAGCAGTTCTTC
TRBV6-2/TRBV6-3	TRBJ2-3	.	many	CASSPASQITDTQYF	TGTGCCAGCAGTCCCGCTAGCCAAATAACAGATACGCAGTATTTT
TRBV19	TRBJ1-2	TRBD1	many	CASRGQGAGGYTF	TGTGCCAGTAGAGGACAGGGGGCAGGCGGCTACACCTTC
TRBV29-1	TRBJ2-5	TRBD1	many	CSYRGVSQETQYF	TGCAGCTACAGGGGAGTGAGCCAAGAGACCCAGTACTTC
TRBV6-1	TRBJ1-5	.	.	CASSAGRGRNQPQHF	TGTGCCAGCAGCGCGGGGCGGGGGCGGAATCAGCCCCAGCATTTT
TRBV20-1	TRBJ2-7	.	.	CSVMPPWGASSYEQYF	TGCAGTGTAATGCCCCCCTGGGGGGCGAGCTCCTACGAGCAGTACTTC
TRBV7-8	TRBJ2-7	TRBD2	.	CASSSSGIGSYEQYF	TGTGCCAGCAGCAGCAGCGGGATTGGATCCTACGAGCAGTACTTC
TRBV20-1	TRBJ2-5	TRBD1	.	CSAVRRDRGVRETQYF	TGCAGTGCGGTGAGGAGGGACAGGGGAGTGCGGGAGACCCAGTACTTC
TRBV10-3	TRBJ2-3	.	medium-sized	CAIRPGPSTDTQYF	TGTGCCATCAGACCGGGACCTTCCACAGATACGCAGTATTTT
TRBV7-2	TRBJ2-1	.	.	CASREPAGGEQFF	TGTGCCAGCAGAGAACCCGCTGGGGGTGAGCAGTTCTTC
TRBV4-2	TRBJ1-1	.	few	CASSQLLGAGPTEAFF	TGTGCCAGCAGCCAACTCCTAGGGGCAGGGCCCACTGAAGCTTTCTTT
TRBV12-3/TRBV12-4	TRBJ2-7	TRBD1	.	CARGDRETYEQYF	TGTGCCAGGGGGGACAGGGAAACCTACGAGCAGTACTTC
TRBV28	TRBJ1-5	.	few	CASSRLGGNQPQHF	TGTGCCAGCAGTCGGCTAGGGGGCAATCAGCCCCAGCATTTT
TRBV20-1	TRBJ2-3	TRBD2	few	CSARPGLAGVGTDTQYF	TGCAGTGCCAGGCCGGGACTAGCGGGAGTGGGAACAGATACGCAGTATTTT
TRBV7-2	TRBJ2-7	.	many	CASSLWDEQYF	TGTGCCAGCAGCTTATGGGACGAGCAGTACTTC
TRBV7-2	TRBJ1-6	TRBD1	.	CASSGRDRGSSYNSPLHF	TGTGCCAGCAGCGGACGGGACAGGGGGAGCTCCTATAATTCACCCCTCCACTTT
TRBV11-2	TRBJ2-2	TRBD2	few	CASSFRSGLAPTGELFF	TGTGCCAGCAGCTTCCGCTCGGGACTAGCGCCTACCGGGGAGCTGTTTTTT
TRBV7-6	TRBJ2-1	TRBD2	.	CASSLSGRNEQFF	TGTGCCAGCAGCTTATCCGGGAGGAATGAGCAGTTCTTC
TRBV29-1	TRBJ2-2	.	few	CSVAAGGPGELFF	TGCAGCGTCGCGGCAGGCGGACCCGGGGAGCTGTTTTTT
TRBV10-3	TRBJ2-5	.	few	CATRLTDSETQYF	TGTGCCACCCGCCTGACGGACTCGGAGACCCAGTACTTC
TRBV3-1	TRBJ1-2	.	few	CASSQRGRNGYTF	TGTGCCAGCAGCCAACGGGGGCGGAATGGCTACACCTTC
TRBV20-1	TRBJ2-1	TRBD2	.	CSASLAGGHEQFF	TGCAGTGCTAGCCTAGCGGGAGGCCATGAGCAGTTCTTC
TRBV20-1	TRBJ2-7	TRBD1	many	CSAEGMTGAPIEQYF	TGCAGTGCAGAGGGGATGACAGGGGCGCCAATTGAGCAGTACTTC
TRBV7-2	TRBJ2-3	.	.	CASSFGIDTQYF	TGTGCCAGCAGCTTCGGGATAGATACGCAGTATTTT
TRBV6-1	TRBJ2-7	.	many	CASSDLGDEQYF	TGTGCCAGCAGTGATTTGGGAGACGAGCAGTACTTC
TRBV5-5	TRBJ2-5	.	few	CASSFGQNRETQYF	TGTGCCAGCAGCTTCGGGCAGAACCGAGAGACCCAGTACTTC
TRBV12-3/TRBV12-4	TRBJ2-7	TRBD2	many	CASSPHGGGLYEQYF	TGTGCCAGCAGCCCTCACGGGGGGGGATTATACGAGCAGTACTTC
TRBV28	TRBJ2-3	TRBD2	many	CASSLAGDTDTQYF	TGTGCCAGCAGTCTAGCGGGGGACACAGATACGCAGTATTTT
TRBV20-1	TRBJ2-3	.	few	CSARPTGTDTQYF	TGCAGTGCTAGACCCACTGGCACAGATACGCAGTATTTT
TRBV30	TRBJ2-1	.	.	CAWSVGGIGQFF	TGTGCCTGGAGTGTAGGAGGAATTGGGCAGTTCTTC
TRBV7-6	TRBJ1-5	TRBD1	few	CASSFGTGGSQPQHF	TGTGCCAGCAGCTTCGGGACAGGGGGATCTCAGCCCCAGCATTTT
TRBV28	TRBJ2-7	TRBD2	few	CASSFGGSLYEQYF	TGTGCCAGCAGTTTCGGGGGGAGCCTGTACGAGCAGTACTTC
TRBV6-2/TRBV6-3	TRBJ2-1	TRBD2	.	CASSKSSGRSYNEQFF	TGTGCCAGCAGCAAGAGTAGCGGGCGCTCCTACAATGAGCAGTTCTTC